The following is a TCR beta chain sequence with its context. The antigen remains unidentified. The V gene's germline CDR1 is LNHDA and CDR2 SQIVND (reference sequence). Between the trimmed V and J ends, which lost 0 bases and 7 bases, there was a span of 13 bases. The CDR3 runs 15 residues. The data were taken from a study of OX40 agonist ivuxolimab in advanced cancers. In the study overall: Subjects had a mean age of about 57 years, with a range of about 23 to 90; approximately 83% were male.

TCRdb's table, derived via immunoSEQ multiplex PCR, lists solely in-frame clones and lacks some. Among 99,000 or so clones listed, roughly nine tenths were seen once. People who had autoimmune disease history or systemic immunosuppression were excluded. General study points: The study did not work out the antigen specificity of the expanded peripheral T cells. There was clonal expansion of CD4+ and CD8+ blood T cells by week 6 at 0.1 to 3.0 mg/kg.

V usage is TRBV19 and J usage is TRBJ2-1; tentatively, D is TRBD1 (5 bases). The material was CD4+ or CD8+ T cells sorted from blood, obtained in a trial of the OX40 agonist ivuxolimab. This receptor was obtained from an adult with an advanced solid tumor such as melanoma, head and neck, liver or kidney cancer. The CDR3 DNA sequence: TGTGCCAGTAGTATAGATCGCAGACAGAGGAATGAGCAGTTCTTC. This encodes CASSIDRRQRNEQFF.